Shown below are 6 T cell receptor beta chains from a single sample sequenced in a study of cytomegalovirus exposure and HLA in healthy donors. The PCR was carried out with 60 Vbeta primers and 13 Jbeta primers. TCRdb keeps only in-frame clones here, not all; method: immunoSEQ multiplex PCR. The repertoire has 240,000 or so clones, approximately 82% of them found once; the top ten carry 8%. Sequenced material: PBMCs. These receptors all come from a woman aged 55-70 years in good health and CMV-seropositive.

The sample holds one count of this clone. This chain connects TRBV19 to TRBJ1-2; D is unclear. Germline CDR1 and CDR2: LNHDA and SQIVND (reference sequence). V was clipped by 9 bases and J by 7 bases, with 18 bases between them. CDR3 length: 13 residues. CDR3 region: CASVSRLGGGYTF. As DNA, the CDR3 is TGTGCCAGCGTCTCGAGACTGGGAGGTGGCTACACCTTC.

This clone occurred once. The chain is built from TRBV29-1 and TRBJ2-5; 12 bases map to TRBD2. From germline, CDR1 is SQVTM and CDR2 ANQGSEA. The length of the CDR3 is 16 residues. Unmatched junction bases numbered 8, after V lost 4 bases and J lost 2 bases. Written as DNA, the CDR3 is TGCAGCGTTGCCGGGCTAGCGGGAGGGCCACAAGAGACCCAGTACTTC. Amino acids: CSVAGLAGGPQETQYF.

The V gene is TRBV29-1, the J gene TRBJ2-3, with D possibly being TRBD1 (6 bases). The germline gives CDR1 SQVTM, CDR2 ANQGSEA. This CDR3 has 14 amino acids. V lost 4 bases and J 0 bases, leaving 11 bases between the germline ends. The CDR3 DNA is TGCAGCGTTGGTCCGCAGGGGAGCACAGATACGCAGTATTTT. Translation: CSVGPQGSTDTQYF.

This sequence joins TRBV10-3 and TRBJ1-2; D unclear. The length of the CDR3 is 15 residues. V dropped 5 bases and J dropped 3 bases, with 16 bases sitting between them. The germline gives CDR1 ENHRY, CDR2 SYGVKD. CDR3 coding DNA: TGTGCCATCAGTCCTGGGGAGCGGGGATACTATGGCTACACCTTC. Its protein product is CAISPGERGYYGYTF.

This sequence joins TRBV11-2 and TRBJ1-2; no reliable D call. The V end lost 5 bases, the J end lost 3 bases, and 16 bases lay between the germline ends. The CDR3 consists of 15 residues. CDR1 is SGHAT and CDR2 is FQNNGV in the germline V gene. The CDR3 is CASSPTPIVDYGYTF. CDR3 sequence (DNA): TGTGCCAGCAGCCCCACACCGATTGTGGACTATGGCTACACCTTC.

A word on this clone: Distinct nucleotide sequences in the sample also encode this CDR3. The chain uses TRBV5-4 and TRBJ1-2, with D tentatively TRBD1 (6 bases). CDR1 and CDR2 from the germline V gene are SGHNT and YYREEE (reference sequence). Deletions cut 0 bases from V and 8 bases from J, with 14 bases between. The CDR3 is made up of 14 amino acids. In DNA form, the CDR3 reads TGTGCCAGCAGCTTGGCCGCGGGGGCAGTGGGCTACACCTTC. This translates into CASSLAAGAVGYTF. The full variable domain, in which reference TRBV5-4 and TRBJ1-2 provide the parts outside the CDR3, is ETGVTQSPTHLIKTRGQQVTLRCSSQSGHNTVSWYQQALGQGPQFIFQYYREEENGRGNFPPRFSGLQFPNYSSELNVNALELDDSALYLCASSLAAGAVGYTFGSGTRLTVV.